This entry lists 21 T cell receptor beta chains sequenced from one sample in a study of cytomegalovirus exposure and HLA in healthy donors. The PCR used 60 Vbeta and 13 Jbeta primers. Repertoires were generated with immunoSEQ multiplex PCR, while TCRdb's copy carries only in-frame clones and drops some. The data hold around 160,000 clones, with about 80% observed a single time. The sample taken for sequencing was PBMCs. These receptors were obtained from a woman aged 40 to 55 in good health and CMV-seronegative.

Here the CDR3 DNA reads TGTGCCATCAAAGGCCCGCAGGGTGGGAACACTGAAGCTTTCTTT. Its translation: CAIKGPQGGNTEAFF. The chain has TRBV10-3 and TRBJ1-1, with D maybe TRBD1 (5 bases). Trimming left V 7 bases short and J 1 base short, with 16 bases between. Germline CDR1 ENHRY, CDR2 SYGVKD. This CDR3 region has 15 residues.

V gene TRBV11-2 combines with J gene TRBJ2-1; a possible D gene is TRBD1 (6 bases). Germline CDR1 SGHAT, CDR2 FQNNGV. This CDR3 is 12 amino acids long. Trimming removed 4 bases at V and 10 bases at J, with 11 bases between. The CDR3 spells CASSSQGREQFF. The CDR3 coding sequence is TGTGCCAGCAGCTCCCAGGGGCGGGAGCAGTTCTTC.

The genes are TRBV5-1 and TRBJ2-1; D gene ambiguous. CDR1 and CDR2 from the germline V gene are SGHRS and YFSETQ. The V gene lost 4 bases and the J gene lost 5 bases, with 4 bases spanning the gap. The length of the CDR3 is 11 residues. The CDR3 region is CASSLHNEQFF. In DNA form, the CDR3 reads TGCGCCAGCAGCCTACACAATGAGCAGTTCTTC.

The chain uses TRBV6-1 and TRBJ2-7; TRBD1 matches 9 bases. This CDR3 comprises 16 residues. Germline-derived CDR1 and CDR2 are MNHNS and SASEGT. With 3 bases clipped from V and 3 bases from J, the junction kept 9 bases outside the gene matches. The CDR3: CASSDFRDRGIYEQYF. In nucleotides, the CDR3 is TGTGCCAGCAGTGATTTTAGAGACAGGGGGATCTACGAGCAGTACTTC.

This chain uses TRBV2 with TRBJ1-1, with 8 bases identical to TRBD1. The CDR3 length is 14 residues. Trimming took 6 bases from V and 1 from J; bases not matched to a gene: 4. Germline CDR1 SNHLY, CDR2 FYNNEI. The CDR3 DNA reads as TGTGCCAGCAGCCGGGACAGGACGAACACTGAAGCTTTCTTT. It specifies CASSRDRTNTEAFF.

This rearrangement joins TRBV5-1 to TRBJ1-5, with 7 bases fitting TRBD1. With V trimmed by 4 bases and J by 3 bases, 4 bases remained unmatched. The CDR3 extends over 14 amino acids. CDR1 is SGHRS and CDR2 is YFSETQ in the germline V gene. CDR3: CASSQGGANQPQHF. The CDR3 DNA is TGCGCCAGCAGCCAGGGGGGCGCCAATCAGCCCCAGCATTTT.

The genes are TRBV10-3 and TRBJ2-3, with 10 bases matching TRBD2. This CDR3 has 18 amino acids. Germline CDR1 is ENHRY and CDR2 is SYGVKD. J was trimmed by 5 bases and V by 5 bases; bases with no gene match: 16. CDR3 loop: CAISTPRTSGEVEDTQYF. The CDR3, as DNA: TGTGCCATCAGTACACCAAGGACTAGCGGAGAGGTTGAAGATACGCAGTATTTT.

The gene calls are TRBV5-6 and TRBJ2-3; 13 bases are shared with TRBD2. J was trimmed by 6 bases and V by 0 bases; bases with no gene match: 4. Germline-derived CDR1 and CDR2 are SGHDT and YYEEEE. The CDR3 runs 16 residues. CDR3 sequence reads: CASSLGLAGGQDTQYF. The DNA for the CDR3 is TGTGCCAGCAGCTTGGGACTAGCGGGAGGCCAGGATACGCAGTATTTT.

The genes are TRBV2 and TRBJ2-1, with 9 nucleotides matching TRBD2. The CDR3 runs 15 residues. Germline V gene data show CDR1 as SNHLY and CDR2 as FYNNEI. V shed 2 bases and J 3 bases; nucleotides not matched to a gene: 2. CDR3 DNA sequence: TGTGCCAGCAGTGAATCTAGCGGGATCTACAATGAGCAGTTCTTC. This encodes CASSESSGIYNEQFF.

The CDR3 DNA reads TGTGCCAGCCGGGGAGCAGAGAGAACTTTCTTT. This encodes CASRGAERTFF. The chain joins TRBV25-1 to TRBJ1-1; D gene ambiguous. Germline CDR1 is MGHDK and CDR2 is SYGVNS. Between the trimmed V and J ends, which lost 8 bases and 12 bases, there was a span of 16 bases. The length of the CDR3 is 11 residues.

The gene calls are TRBV14 and TRBJ1-2; TRBD1 matches 10 bases. The CDR3 sequence is 18 residues long. J was trimmed by 2 bases and V by 4 bases; bases with no gene match: 13. Germline-derived CDR1 and CDR2 are SGHDN and FVKESK. The DNA for the CDR3 is TGTGCCAGCAGCCCGCACCGGGACAGGGGACATATCAACTATGGCTACACCTTC. Translated: CASSPHRDRGHINYGYTF.

This clone was detected once. J is TRBJ1-4 and V is TRBV7-9; the D is unclear. V was shortened by 2 bases and J by 5 bases, with 12 bases between the two germline ends. Germline values: CDR1 SEHNR, CDR2 FQNEAQ (reference sequence). The CDR3 covers 15 residues. The CDR3 spells CASSLRDTYNEKLFF. The CDR3 DNA follows: TGTGCCAGCAGCTTAAGAGACACATACAATGAAAAACTGTTTTTT.

The CDR3 spells CATRGGGETQYF. DNA for the CDR3: TGTGCCACCAGAGGGGGGGGAGAGACCCAGTACTTC. The rearrangement links TRBV25-1 to TRBJ2-5, with D perhaps matching TRBD2 (7 bases). This CDR3 is built from 12 residues. Per the germline V gene, CDR1 is MGHDK and CDR2 is SYGVNS. Trimming shortened V by 10 bases and J by 4 bases, and 13 bases separated the two germline ends.

On this clone: Other DNA sequences in the sample encode the same CDR3. The chain's CDR3 is CASSEVLRGYTF. CDR3 DNA: TGTGCCAGCAGTGAAGTCCTGCGGGGCTACACCTTC. The chain couples TRBV2 to TRBJ1-2; D uncertain. The CDR3 has 12 residues. Germline CDR1 SNHLY, CDR2 FYNNEI. V gave up 1 base and J gave up 8 bases, with 8 bases separating them.

The DNA for the CDR3 is TGTGCCAGCAGTTTCACTCCTTCAGGGGGGTTCGAGCAGTTCTTC. Translated, it gives CASSFTPSGGFEQFF. The chain employs TRBV27 and TRBJ2-1; TRBD1 might be the D (7 bases). Trimming removed 3 bases at V and 10 bases at J, with 19 bases between. The germline V gene encodes CDR1 MNHEY and CDR2 SMNVEV (reference sequence). The CDR3 is 15 residues long.

The chain joins TRBV4-1 to TRBJ1-4; TRBD1 might be the D (5 bases). The germline CDR1 and CDR2 sequences are MGHRA and YSYEKL. The CDR3 loop spans 16 amino acids. Deletions cut 3 bases from V and 4 bases from J, with 15 bases between. The CDR3 DNA sequence: TGCGCCAGCAGCCAGGAGGGGAATCCCTTTAATGAAAAACTGTTTTTT. It encodes CASSQEGNPFNEKLFF.

V usage is TRBV6-4 and J usage is TRBJ1-2, with D possibly TRBD1 on 5 matching bases. V gave up 0 bases and J gave up 8 bases, with 10 bases separating them. Looked up from germline, CDR1 is MRHNA and CDR2 is SNTAGT. The CDR3 covers 13 residues. As DNA, the CDR3 is TGTGCCAGCAGTGACTCACCCCGGGGGGGCTACACCTTC. Translated: CASSDSPRGGYTF.

The chain carries TRBV11-2 and TRBJ1-2; D possibly corresponds to TRBD1 (5 bases). Trimming cost V 3 bases and J 1 base, with 18 bases left between them. From germline, CDR1 is SGHAT and CDR2 FQNNGV. CDR3 length equals 17 residues. The CDR3 DNA reads as TGTGCCAGCAGCTTGGGGCAGGGTAGTAGGTTTAACTATGGCTACACCTTC. It codes for CASSLGQGSRFNYGYTF.

The chain combines TRBV4-1 with TRBJ2-3, with a tentative D call TRBD2 (6 bases). The CDR3 has 15 amino acids. Trimming cost V 5 bases and J 3 bases, with 15 bases left between them. Germline loops: CDR1 MGHRA, CDR2 YSYEKL. The CDR3 loop is CASSVGLERTDTQYF. CDR3 coding DNA: TGCGCCAGCAGCGTGGGACTGGAAAGGACAGATACGCAGTATTTT.

The chain joins TRBV6-1 to TRBJ1-5; tentative D call: TRBD1 (5 bases). Germline lookup yields CDR1 MNHNS and CDR2 SASEGT. This CDR3 is 13 amino acids long. Between the trimmed V and J ends, which lost 2 bases and 7 bases, there was a span of 9 bases. The CDR3 coding sequence is TGTGCCAGCAGTGAACGGGGGATCCAGCCCCAGCATTTT. Translation: CASSERGIQPQHF.

The V and J genes are TRBV4-2 and TRBJ2-5, with D possibly being TRBD2 (6 bases). The CDR3 has 18 amino acids. Trimming cost V 0 bases and J 4 bases, with 21 bases left between them. Germline V gene lookup returns CDR1 LGHNA and CDR2 YNFKEQ. CDR3 bases: TGTGCCAGCAGCCAAGAAAGGGGCGGGAACATCGATATAGAGACCCAGTACTTC. It is translated as CASSQERGGNIDIETQYF.